The 30 T cell receptor beta chains given below trace back to one sample, sequenced in a study of CD8+ T cells in alopecia areata (dated by TCRdb to the late 2010s). The time point label, as the study defines it: 4 weeks on oral tofacitinib. The meaning of the sample's treatment or condition label: oral pan-JAK inhibitor, 5-10 mg twice daily. The library was produced with the immunoSEQ multiplex PCR assay. To provide template for TCR sequencing, every sample had RNA extracted and reverse transcribed into cDNA. Entries here come from immuneACCESS through TCRdb and include only in-frame sequences with V and J called. Some clones fail to appear in such tables; in the studies checked, an unresolved V gene covers under half of the shortfall, and the cause of the remainder is unknown. For this sample the table gives about 130,000 clones, of which 54% were detected only once. The ten largest clones take up around a sixth of the sample.

The material was CD8+ T cells sorted from blood, obtained at week 4, from a patient treated with tofacitinib. These receptors came from a human donor with alopecia areata.

V usage is TRBV15 and J usage is TRBJ2-1; D gene uncertain. V was cut by 1 base and J by 5 bases, with 21 bases left in between. The germline V gene encodes CDR1 LNHNV and CDR2 YYDKDF (reference sequence). CDR3 length: 18 residues. DNA of the CDR3: TGTGCCACCAGCAGAGGCTACGGCGGATCTTCTCAGGACAATGAGCAGTTCTTC. This encodes CATSRGYGGSSQDNEQFF.

The chain uses TRBV30 and TRBJ1-6, with D possibly being TRBD1 (6 bases). This CDR3 comprises 13 residues. From germline, CDR1 is GTSNPN and CDR2 SVGIG (reference sequence). V gave up 2 bases and J gave up 7 bases, with 9 bases separating them. CDR3 DNA: TGTGCCTGGAGTCCAACAGGGAATTCACCCCTCCACTTT. Its protein product is CAWSPTGNSPLHF.

The V and J genes are TRBV5-6 and TRBJ1-1; 9 bases agree with TRBD1. The CDR3 runs 14 residues. V lost 4 bases and J lost 5; bases outside the gene matches: 6. The germline V gene has CDR1 SGHDT and CDR2 YYEEEE. The CDR3 loop is CASSSPGTGTEAFF. The CDR3 bases are TGTGCCAGCAGCAGCCCCGGGACAGGGACTGAAGCTTTCTTT. The complete variable domain, with remaining parts taken from reference TRBV5-6 and TRBJ1-1, reads DAGVTQSPTHLIKTRGQQVTLRCSPKSGHDTVSWYQQALGQGPQFIFQYYEEEERQRGNFPDRFSGHQFPNYSSELNVNALLLGDSALYLCASSSPGTGTEAFFGQGTRLTVV.

The chain combines TRBV5-1 with TRBJ2-7, with TRBD2 as a possible D gene (6 bases). This CDR3 contains 13 residues. The ends were cut back, 6 bases at V and 3 bases at J, with 13 bases in the middle. Germline V CDR1 and CDR2: SGHRS, YFSETQ. The CDR3 DNA is TGCGCCAGCAAACTTGGGAGGAACTACGAGCAGTACTTC. This encodes CASKLGRNYEQYF.

This clone was counted between two and nine times. The chain employs TRBV27 and TRBJ1-2; D unresolved. The CDR3 has 16 residues. Per the germline V gene, CDR1 is MNHEY and CDR2 is SMNVEV (reference sequence). Deletions cut 3 bases from V and 6 bases from J, with 20 bases between. The CDR3 DNA reads as TGTGCCAGCAGTTTTGACACCTTAGGGAGTGAGGATGGCTACACCTTC. It is translated as CASSFDTLGSEDGYTF.

This chain joins TRBV10-3 and TRBJ2-3; TRBD1 matches 8 bases. V gave up 10 bases and J gave up 5 bases; unmatched junction bases: 8. This CDR3 contains 13 residues. Germline loops: CDR1 ENHRY, CDR2 SYGVKD. CDR3 sequence: CASRGQGIDTQYF. In nucleotides, the CDR3 is TGTGCCAGCAGAGGACAGGGCATAGATACGCAGTATTTT.

The chain joins TRBV29-1 to TRBJ2-1, with a tentative D call TRBD2 (5 bases). The CDR3 has 12 amino acids. Germline CDR1 is SQVTM and CDR2 is ANQGSEA. The V end was cut by 5 bases, the J end by 9 bases, with 14 bases between. CDR3 DNA: TGCAGCGTTTTTAGTAGCGTGGGTGAGCAGTTCTTC. Translation: CSVFSSVGEQFF.

This clone was detected a few times. The rearrangement joins TRBV13 to TRBJ2-2, with no clear D. The CDR3 runs 12 residues. Germline V CDR1 and CDR2: PRHDT, FYEKMQ (reference sequence). The V and J ends lost 5 bases and 5 bases respectively, with 6 bases between them. The CDR3 is CASSPETGELFF. In nucleotides, the CDR3 is TGTGCCAGCAGCCCCGAGACCGGGGAGCTGTTTTTT.

As DNA, the CDR3 is TGTGCCAGCAGTCCCCTGGGTTTCTCCTACAATGAGCAGTTCTTC. As protein: CASSPLGFSYNEQFF. The chain combines TRBV27 with TRBJ2-1; no reliable D call. CDR3 length equals 15 residues. The germline V gene encodes CDR1 MNHEY and CDR2 SMNVEV (reference sequence). Trimming removed 5 bases at V and 0 bases at J, with 11 bases between.

The V call is TRBV6-5, the J call TRBJ2-7, with a tentative D call TRBD1 (5 bases). Germline V gene sequence: CDR1 MNHEY, CDR2 SVGAGI. The CDR3 is 16 residues long. V lost 4 bases and J lost 2, with 18 bases in between. In DNA form, the CDR3 reads TGTGCCAGCAGTTCCCCCGACAGTACAGCCCCCTACGAGCAGTACTTC. It specifies CASSSPDSTAPYEQYF.

In this sample, this clone turned up a few times. The V gene is TRBV29-1, the J gene TRBJ2-1, with a weak D call TRBD2 (6 bases). CDR1 and CDR2 from the germline V gene are SQVTM and ANQGSEA. V was cut by 6 bases and J by 6 bases, with 15 bases left in between. The CDR3 extends over 13 amino acids. CDR3 nucleotide sequence: TGCAGCGTCACGGGACTTCCGTTCAATGAGCAGTTCTTC. As protein: CSVTGLPFNEQFF.

The chain recombines TRBV30 with TRBJ2-1, with D perhaps TRBD2 (7 bases). Germline CDR1 and CDR2: GTSNPN and SVGIG (reference sequence). The CDR3 covers 15 residues. V was cut by 2 bases and J by 8 bases, with 19 bases left in between. The CDR3 DNA reads as TGTGCCTGGAGTACGGGGAGCCGCGGGGGCGATGAGCAGTTCTTC. It specifies CAWSTGSRGGDEQFF. Filled out from reference TRBV30 and TRBJ2-1, the complete variable domain reads SQTIHQWPATLVQPVGSPLSLECTVEGTSNPNLYWYRQAAGRGLQLLFYSVGIGQISSEVPQNLSASRPQDRQFILSSKKLLLSDSGFYLCAWSTGSRGGDEQFFGPGTRLTVL.

The V and J genes are TRBV6-5 and TRBJ1-2, with D hard to call. The V and J ends lost 0 bases and 6 bases respectively, with 14 bases between them. This CDR3 contains 15 residues. The germline gives CDR1 MNHEY, CDR2 SVGAGI. This CDR3 reads CASSYSAGHPDGYTF. CDR3 coding DNA: TGTGCCAGCAGTTACTCGGCTGGGCACCCGGATGGCTACACCTTC.

The V call is TRBV2, the J call TRBJ2-7; D remains unclear. The CDR3 has 12 residues. V lost 6 bases and J lost 3, with 9 bases in between. Per germline, CDR1 SNHLY and CDR2 FYNNEI. CDR3 nucleotide sequence: TGTGCCAGCAGCTCCCCCATCTACGAGCAGTACTTC. This codes for CASSSPIYEQYF.

The CDR3 loop is CASSPTSGGYNEQFF. The CDR3 nucleotides read TGTGCCAGCAGTCCTACTAGCGGGGGATACAATGAGCAGTTCTTC. The chain uses TRBV6-5 and TRBJ2-1; 11 nucleotides align to TRBD2. The CDR3 has 15 amino acids. Trimming cost V 5 bases and J 4 bases; bases outside gene matches: 4. CDR1 and CDR2 (germline): MNHEY, SVGAGI.

This chain connects TRBV20-1 to TRBJ2-7, with D unclear. Trimming left V 6 bases short and J 6 bases short, with 12 bases between. The germline V gene encodes CDR1 DFQATT and CDR2 SNEGSKA (reference sequence). The CDR3 sequence is 11 residues long. The DNA of the CDR3 is TGCAGTGCCCTCTCAACGGGCGAGCAGTACTTC. It codes for CSALSTGEQYF.

The chain recombines TRBV30 with TRBJ2-7; TRBD2 might be the D (5 bases). Trimming removed 2 bases from V and 6 bases from J, with 14 bases in between. The length of the CDR3 is 13 residues. Looked up from germline, CDR1 is GTSNPN and CDR2 is SVGIG (reference sequence). In nucleotides, the CDR3 is TGTGCCTGGAGTCCGACTAAATCGGGCGAGCAGTACTTC. As protein: CAWSPTKSGEQYF.

The chain joins TRBV11-3 to TRBJ2-1; 7 bases line up with TRBD1. Germline CDR1 SGHNT, CDR2 YENEEA. Germline trimming cut 1 base from V and 4 bases from J; bases unmatched to any gene: 7. The CDR3 has 16 residues. DNA of the CDR3: TGTGCCAGCAGCTTAGCGTGGAGACAGGGTTACAATGAGCAGTTCTTC. Translating gives CASSLAWRQGYNEQFF.

J is TRBJ1-2 and V is TRBV29-1; possibly TRBD1 for D (6 bases). Germline CDR1 reads SQVTM; CDR2 reads ANQGSEA. The CDR3 is made up of 14 amino acids. Between the trimmed V and J ends, which lost 4 bases and 5 bases, there was a span of 17 bases. The CDR3 protein is CSVVSQGPPYGYTF. The CDR3 DNA follows: TGCAGCGTTGTAAGTCAGGGGCCGCCTTATGGCTACACCTTC.

The chain links TRBV5-1 to TRBJ2-7; 12 nucleotides agree with TRBD1. Trimming cost V 4 bases and J 6 bases; bases outside gene matches: 5. The germline V gene encodes CDR1 SGHRS and CDR2 YFSETQ. CDR3 length: 14 residues. CDR3 bases: TGCGCCAGCAGCACGGGACAGGGGGCTTTCGAGCAGTACTTC. Protein sequence: CASSTGQGAFEQYF.

The rearrangement links TRBV7-9 to TRBJ1-1; tentatively, D is TRBD1 (5 bases). The CDR3 has 11 amino acids. Germline CDR1 and CDR2: SEHNR and FQNEAQ (reference sequence). V lost 3 bases and J 11 bases, leaving 10 bases between the germline ends. The CDR3, as DNA: TGTGCCAGCAGCTTCGGGGCCCGGGCTTTCTTT. The encoded protein is CASSFGARAFF.

The V gene is TRBV30, the J gene TRBJ1-5, with a weak D call TRBD1 (6 bases). CDR3 size: 13 residues. In germline, CDR1 is GTSNPN, CDR2 SVGIG (reference sequence). The V and J ends lost 4 bases and 4 bases respectively, with 11 bases between them. The CDR3, as DNA: TGTGCCTGGACGGAGGGGGGAAATCAGCCCCAGCATTTT. Translated, it gives CAWTEGGNQPQHF.

This sequence joins TRBV4-3 and TRBJ2-3; a weak D match, TRBD2 (6 bases). Germline CDR1 reads LGHNA; CDR2 reads YSLEER. This CDR3 contains 15 residues. V gave up 0 bases and J gave up 11 bases, with 18 bases separating them. Here the CDR3 reads CASSQEASTRRGQYF. CDR3 nucleotides: TGCGCCAGCAGCCAAGAAGCATCGACTCGGCGGGGGCAGTATTTT.

In its sample, this clone was seen a few times. The chain combines TRBV9 with TRBJ2-3; 10 bases align to TRBD2. V shed 2 bases and J 3 bases; nucleotides not matched to a gene: 6. This CDR3 is built from 16 residues. The germline gives CDR1 SGDLS, CDR2 YYNGEE. The CDR3 DNA follows: TGTGCCAGCAGCGTCGCTAGCGGGGGATTGACAGATACGCAGTATTTT. Translating it yields CASSVASGGLTDTQYF.

This clone was recorded a few times. The chain uses TRBV6-5 and TRBJ2-7; D unclear. V was clipped by 2 bases and J by 3 bases, with 11 bases between them. Germline V gene lookup returns CDR1 MNHEY and CDR2 SVGAGI. The CDR3 is 14 residues long. CDR3 DNA sequence: TGTGCCAGCAGTTACGCCGAACGGATCTACGAGCAGTACTTC. Its translation: CASSYAERIYEQYF.

There are a few counts of this clone. V is TRBV7-9 and J is TRBJ1-5, with unresolved D. This CDR3 is 15 amino acids long. In germline, CDR1 is SEHNR, CDR2 FQNEAQ (reference sequence). V lost 5 bases and J lost 5, with 16 bases in between. DNA for the CDR3: TGTGCCAGCAGCGGCAGTGCCCCCGGGGATCAGCCCCAGCATTTT. Amino acids: CASSGSAPGDQPQHF.

This clone was recorded a few times. The chain has TRBV9 and TRBJ2-7; D possibly uses TRBD1 or TRBD2 (6 bases each). Germline CDR1 reads SGDLS; CDR2 reads YYNGEE. The CDR3 runs 14 residues. With 0 bases removed from V and 2 bases from J, the gap between germline ends came to 9 bases. As DNA, the CDR3 is TGTGCCAGCAGCGTAGGGGGGGCCACCTACGAGCAGTACTTC. Translated: CASSVGGATYEQYF. Based on the CDR3 plus reference TRBV9 and TRBJ2-7, the full variable domain is DSGVTQTPKHLITATGQRVTLRCSPRSGDLSVYWYQQSLDQGLQFLIQYYNGEERAKGNILERFSAQQFPDLHSELNLSSLELGDSALYFCASSVGGATYEQYFGPGTRLTVT.

The chain recombines TRBV10-3 with TRBJ2-5; D perhaps matches TRBD1 (6 bases). V lost 8 bases to trimming and J lost 5 bases, with 12 bases between them. CDR1 is ENHRY, CDR2 SYGVKD, per germline. The CDR3 spans 12 residues. CDR3 residues: CAIRTAEETQYF. The CDR3 DNA follows: TGTGCCATCCGGACAGCCGAGGAGACCCAGTACTTC.

This clone was counted only a few times. The chain links TRBV6-4 to TRBJ1-3; D not certain. The CDR3 is made up of 15 amino acids. Trimming pared 4 bases from V and 2 bases from J, leaving 12 bases between. Germline V gene sequence: CDR1 MRHNA, CDR2 SNTAGT. The CDR3 is CASSVSSSPGNTIYF. CDR3 in DNA: TGTGCCAGCAGTGTGTCCTCTTCCCCTGGAAACACCATATATTTT.

This sequence joins TRBV29-1 and TRBJ1-2; possibly TRBD1 for D (6 bases). Germline V gene sequence: CDR1 SQVTM, CDR2 ANQGSEA. The ends were cut back, 4 bases at V and 0 bases at J, with 9 bases in the middle. This CDR3 contains 13 residues. The CDR3 sequence: CSVADSTNYGYTF. CDR3 DNA: TGCAGCGTTGCGGACAGCACTAACTATGGCTACACCTTC.